Listed below are T cell receptor beta chains from one sample, sequenced in a study of T cell responses to AZD1222 COVID-19 vaccine. Assay used: immunoSEQ multiplex PCR; TCRdb lists only in-frame clones, some missing. The sample records about 120,000 clones, 80% to 85% being singletons. Sequences were derived from peripheral blood, sampled on day 0 of AZD1222 vaccination. These receptors were obtained from an adult in good health. Both conserved end residues are part of each CDR3. Fields, in order: CDR3 protein, CDR3 DNA, clone size, V gene, CDR3 length, D gene, J gene. D genes are given only for firm matches. For some rows the clone size is stated as once, few or many, or as a class when expanded; others skip it.

CDR3aa: CASSSDRVGTEAFF; CDR3nt: TGTGCCAGCAGCTCGGACAGGGTTGGGACTGAAGCTTTCTTT; abundance: .; v_gene: TRBV11-2; len: 14; d_gene: TRBD1; j_gene: TRBJ1-1
CDR3aa: CASSAWPRTGNTIYF; CDR3nt: TGCGCCAGCAGCGCGTGGCCCAGGACTGGAAACACCATATATTTT; abundance: once; v_gene: TRBV4-1; len: 15; d_gene: .; j_gene: TRBJ1-3
CDR3aa: CASSPGQGSNSPLHF; CDR3nt: TGCGCCAGCAGCCCGGGACAGGGAAGCAATTCACCCCTCCACTTT; abundance: .; v_gene: TRBV5-1; len: 15; d_gene: TRBD1; j_gene: TRBJ1-6
CDR3aa: CASRKSGTELYGYTF; CDR3nt: TGTGCCAGCAGGAAATCCGGGACGGAACTCTATGGCTACACCTTC; abundance: .; v_gene: TRBV27; len: 15; d_gene: .; j_gene: TRBJ1-2
CDR3aa: CASSLLGQELSTGELFF; CDR3nt: TGTGCCAGCAGTTTATTGGGACAGGAACTGTCGACCGGGGAGCTGTTTTTT; abundance: .; v_gene: TRBV27; len: 17; d_gene: TRBD1; j_gene: TRBJ2-2
CDR3aa: CASSYSGGPLNEQFF; CDR3nt: TGTGCCAGCAGTTACTCGGGGGGGCCGCTCAATGAGCAGTTCTTC; abundance: .; v_gene: TRBV6-5; len: 15; d_gene: .; j_gene: TRBJ2-1
CDR3aa: CASSVGGVYGYTF; CDR3nt: TGTGCCAGCAGCGTAGGTGGGGTTTATGGCTACACCTTC; abundance: .; v_gene: TRBV9; len: 13; d_gene: .; j_gene: TRBJ1-2
CDR3aa: CASSLPGGEQYF; CDR3nt: TGCGCCAGCAGCCTCCCTGGGGGGGAGCAGTACTTC; abundance: .; v_gene: TRBV4-1; len: 12; d_gene: .; j_gene: TRBJ2-7
CDR3aa: CATRGGNEQFF; CDR3nt: TGTGCCACTCGGGGAGGCAATGAGCAGTTCTTC; abundance: .; v_gene: TRBV24-1; len: 11; d_gene: .; j_gene: TRBJ2-1
CDR3aa: CASSPEVDREAFF; CDR3nt: TGTGCCAGCAGCCCCGAGGTGGACAGGGAAGCTTTCTTT; abundance: .; v_gene: TRBV9; len: 13; d_gene: TRBD1; j_gene: TRBJ1-1
CDR3aa: CASSLWTESYNEQFF; CDR3nt: TGTGCCAGCAGTTTATGGACTGAATCCTACAATGAGCAGTTCTTC; abundance: .; v_gene: TRBV28; len: 15; d_gene: .; j_gene: TRBJ2-1
CDR3aa: CATSREGYEQYF; CDR3nt: TGTGCCACCAGCAGAGAGGGGTACGAGCAGTACTTC; abundance: .; v_gene: TRBV15; len: 12; d_gene: .; j_gene: TRBJ2-7
CDR3aa: CASSTGTHTEAFF; CDR3nt: TGTGCCAGCAGCACCGGGACGCACACTGAAGCTTTCTTT; abundance: .; v_gene: TRBV6-5; len: 13; d_gene: .; j_gene: TRBJ1-1
CDR3aa: CASSLALGGSYEQYF; CDR3nt: TGTGCCAGCAGCTTGGCTCTCGGGGGCTCCTACGAGCAGTACTTC; abundance: .; v_gene: TRBV5-5; len: 15; d_gene: .; j_gene: TRBJ2-7
CDR3aa: CANPKDPGQRNYGYTF; CDR3nt: TGTGCCAACCCTAAGGACCCGGGACAGCGTAACTATGGCTACACCTTC; abundance: .; v_gene: TRBV27; len: 16; d_gene: TRBD1; j_gene: TRBJ1-2
CDR3aa: CASSLLPRSRGNSGYTF; CDR3nt: TGCGCCAGCAGCCTTCTTCCAAGGAGTAGAGGCAATTCTGGCTACACCTTC; abundance: .; v_gene: TRBV5-1; len: 17; d_gene: .; j_gene: TRBJ1-2
CDR3aa: CASRSGLHTDTQYF; CDR3nt: TGTGCCAGCAGGTCGGGACTACACACAGATACGCAGTATTTT; abundance: .; v_gene: TRBV2; len: 14; d_gene: TRBD2; j_gene: TRBJ2-3
CDR3aa: CASSQEDRGLDTQYF; CDR3nt: TGTGCCAGCAGCCAAGAAGACAGGGGGCTAGATACGCAGTATTTT; abundance: .; v_gene: TRBV14; len: 15; d_gene: TRBD1; j_gene: TRBJ2-3
CDR3aa: CASSPGDLGYSPLHF; CDR3nt: TGTGCCAGCAGTCCGGGGGACCTCGGATATTCACCCCTCCACTTT; abundance: .; v_gene: TRBV27; len: 15; d_gene: .; j_gene: TRBJ1-6
CDR3aa: CAWREYKNTEAFF; CDR3nt: TGTGCCTGGAGGGAATACAAAAACACTGAAGCTTTCTTT; abundance: .; v_gene: TRBV30; len: 13; d_gene: .; j_gene: TRBJ1-1
CDR3aa: CASSPSVGQAGEKLFF; CDR3nt: TGTGCCAGCTCACCATCGGTTGGACAGGCGGGGGAAAAACTGTTTTTT; abundance: .; v_gene: TRBV18; len: 16; d_gene: TRBD1; j_gene: TRBJ1-4
CDR3aa: CATSTNRDKGYTF; CDR3nt: TGTGCCACCAGTACCAACAGGGATAAGGGCTACACCTTC; abundance: .; v_gene: TRBV24-1; len: 13; d_gene: .; j_gene: TRBJ1-2
CDR3aa: CASSPPTGYGEQFF; CDR3nt: TGTGCCAGCTCACCACCGACAGGGTACGGTGAGCAGTTCTTC; abundance: few; v_gene: TRBV18; len: 14; d_gene: TRBD1; j_gene: TRBJ2-1
CDR3aa: CASSQDWSATNTGELFF; CDR3nt: TGCGCCAGCAGCCAAGATTGGAGCGCCACGAACACCGGGGAGCTGTTTTTT; abundance: .; v_gene: TRBV4-3; len: 17; d_gene: .; j_gene: TRBJ2-2
CDR3aa: CASSPGQGGRDEQFF; CDR3nt: TGTGCCAGCTCACCAGGACAGGGGGGAAGGGATGAGCAGTTCTTC; abundance: .; v_gene: TRBV18; len: 15; d_gene: TRBD1; j_gene: TRBJ2-1
CDR3aa: CASSLWGGDREQYF; CDR3nt: TGTGCCAGCAGCTTGTGGGGAGGGGATCGGGAGCAGTACTTC; abundance: .; v_gene: TRBV11-3; len: 14; d_gene: TRBD2; j_gene: TRBJ2-7